This T cell receptor beta chain was captured by sequencing in a study of CD8+ T cells in alopecia areata. In the study overall: For the treated group, dosing was oral tofacitinib at 5 to 10 mg twice daily. Dosing spanned 6 to 18 months on tofacitinib, then 6 months off drug. General study points: Higher clonality than in normal scalp was seen in lesional scalp, especially alopecia totalis/universalis.

The study team obtained lesional scalp punch biopsies and peripheral blood from alopecia areata patients. Once RNA had been extracted, it was reverse transcribed into cDNA to act as the sequencing template. Sequencing was performed with immunoSEQ multiplex PCR; in TCRdb, only in-frame clones are kept and a portion is missing. The data show over 120,000 clones, with 58% seen just once and about 6% held by the top ten. Turning to this clone: Its antigen is not known.

Germline-derived CDR1 and CDR2 are MNHEY and SVGAGI. Trimming stripped 5 bases from V and 4 bases from J, with 15 bases between. This CDR3 spans 14 amino acids. The V and J genes are TRBV6-5 and TRBJ2-7; perhaps D is TRBD1 or TRBD2 (5 bases each). The origin of this receptor is a human donor with alopecia areata. The material was CD4+ T cells sorted from blood, obtained at week 0. CDR3 region: CASSAGTSAYEQYF. The CDR3 bases are TGTGCCAGCAGTGCCGGGACCTCTGCGTACGAGCAGTACTTC.